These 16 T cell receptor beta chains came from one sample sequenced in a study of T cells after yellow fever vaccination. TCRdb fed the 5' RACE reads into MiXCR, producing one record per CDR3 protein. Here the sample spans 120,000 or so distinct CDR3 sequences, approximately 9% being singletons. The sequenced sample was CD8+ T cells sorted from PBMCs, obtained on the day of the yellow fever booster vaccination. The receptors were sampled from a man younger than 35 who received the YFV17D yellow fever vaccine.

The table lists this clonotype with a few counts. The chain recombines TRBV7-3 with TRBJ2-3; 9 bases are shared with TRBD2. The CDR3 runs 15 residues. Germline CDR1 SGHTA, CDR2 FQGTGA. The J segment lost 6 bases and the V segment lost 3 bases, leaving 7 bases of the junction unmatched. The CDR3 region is CASSFRGGGADTQYF. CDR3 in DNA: TGTGCCAGCAGCTTTAGAGGCGGGGGGGCGGATACGCAGTATTTT. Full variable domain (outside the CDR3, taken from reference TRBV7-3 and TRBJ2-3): GAGVSQTPSNKVTEKGKYVELRCDPISGHTALYWYRQSLGQGPEFLIYFQGTGAADDSGLPNDRFFAVRPEGSVSTLKIQRTERGDSAVYLCASSFRGGGADTQYFGPGTRLTVL.

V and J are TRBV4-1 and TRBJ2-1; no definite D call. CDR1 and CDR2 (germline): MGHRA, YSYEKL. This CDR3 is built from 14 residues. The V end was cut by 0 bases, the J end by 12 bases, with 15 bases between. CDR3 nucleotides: TGCGCCAGCAGCCAAGAACCCTCCCTCGGTGCGCAGTTCTTC. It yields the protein CASSQEPSLGAQFF.

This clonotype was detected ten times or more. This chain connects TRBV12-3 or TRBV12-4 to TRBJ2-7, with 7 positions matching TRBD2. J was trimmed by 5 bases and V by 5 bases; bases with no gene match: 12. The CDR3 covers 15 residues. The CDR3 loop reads CASSPSAGGFDEQYF. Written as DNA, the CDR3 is TGTGCCAGCAGTCCCTCGGCCGGGGGGTTCGACGAGCAGTACTTC.

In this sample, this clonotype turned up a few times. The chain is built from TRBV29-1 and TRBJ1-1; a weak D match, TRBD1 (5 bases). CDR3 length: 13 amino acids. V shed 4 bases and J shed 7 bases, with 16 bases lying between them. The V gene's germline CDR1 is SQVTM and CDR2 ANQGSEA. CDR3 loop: CSVAGRTKREAFF. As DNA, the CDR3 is TGCAGCGTTGCGGGGCGCACAAAGCGTGAAGCTTTCTTT.

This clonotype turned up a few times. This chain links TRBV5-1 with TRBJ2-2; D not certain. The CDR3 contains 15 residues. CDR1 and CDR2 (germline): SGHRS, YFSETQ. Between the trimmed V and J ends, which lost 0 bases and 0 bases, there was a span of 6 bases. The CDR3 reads CASSLAQSNTGELFF. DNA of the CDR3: TGCGCCAGCAGCTTGGCCCAGTCGAACACCGGGGAGCTGTTTTTT.

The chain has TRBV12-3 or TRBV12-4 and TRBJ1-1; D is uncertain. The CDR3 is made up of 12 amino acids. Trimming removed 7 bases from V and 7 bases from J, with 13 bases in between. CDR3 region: CASTSGSSEAFF. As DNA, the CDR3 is TGTGCCAGCACTAGTGGGTCGAGTGAAGCTTTCTTT.

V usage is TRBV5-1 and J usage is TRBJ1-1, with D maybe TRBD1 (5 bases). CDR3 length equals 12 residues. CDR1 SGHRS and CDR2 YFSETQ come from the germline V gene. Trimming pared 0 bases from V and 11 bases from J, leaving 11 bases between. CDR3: CASSLDGASAFF. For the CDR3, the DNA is TGCGCCAGCAGCTTGGACGGGGCCTCCGCTTTCTTT.

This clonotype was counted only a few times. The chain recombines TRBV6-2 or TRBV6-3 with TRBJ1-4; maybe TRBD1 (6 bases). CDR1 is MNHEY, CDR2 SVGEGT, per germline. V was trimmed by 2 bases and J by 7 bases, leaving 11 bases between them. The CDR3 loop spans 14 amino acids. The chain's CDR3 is CASSYDTGPEKLFF. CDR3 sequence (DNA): TGTGCCAGCAGTTACGACACAGGGCCTGAAAAACTGTTTTTT.

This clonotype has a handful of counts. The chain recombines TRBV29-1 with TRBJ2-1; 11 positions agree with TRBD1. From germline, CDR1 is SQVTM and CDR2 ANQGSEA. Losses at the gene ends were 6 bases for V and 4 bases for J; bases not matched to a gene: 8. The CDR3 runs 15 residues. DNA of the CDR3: TGCAGCGTGGCCGGGACAGGGGGTCGGTACAATGAGCAGTTCTTC. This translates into CSVAGTGGRYNEQFF.

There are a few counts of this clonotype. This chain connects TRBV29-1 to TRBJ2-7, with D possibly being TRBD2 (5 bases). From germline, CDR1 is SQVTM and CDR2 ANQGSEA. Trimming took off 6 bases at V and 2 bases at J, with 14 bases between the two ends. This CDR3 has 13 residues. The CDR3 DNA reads TGCAGCGTCGAGGGTTTGGGGACCTACGAGCAGTACTTC. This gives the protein CSVEGLGTYEQYF.

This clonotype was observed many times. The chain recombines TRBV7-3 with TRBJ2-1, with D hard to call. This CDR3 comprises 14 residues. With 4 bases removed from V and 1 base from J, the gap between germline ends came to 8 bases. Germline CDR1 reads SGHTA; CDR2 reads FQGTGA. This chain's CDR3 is CASSSGGSYNEQFF. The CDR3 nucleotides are TGTGCCAGCAGCTCGGGCGGTTCCTACAATGAGCAGTTCTTC.

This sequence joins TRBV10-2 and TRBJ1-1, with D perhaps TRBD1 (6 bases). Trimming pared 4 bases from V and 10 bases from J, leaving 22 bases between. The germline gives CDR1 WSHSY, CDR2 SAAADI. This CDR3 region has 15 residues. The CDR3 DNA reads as TGCGCCAGCAGTGTGGAGTCGGACAGCTTGATAGGAGCTTTCTTT. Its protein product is CASSVESDSLIGAFF.

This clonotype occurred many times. The CDR3 coding sequence is TGCAGCGTTGGCTACGGGACAGGCGACGAGCAGTACTTC. Translation gives CSVGYGTGDEQYF. The gene calls are TRBV29-1 and TRBJ2-7, with 8 nucleotides matching TRBD1. The CDR3 runs to 13 residues. After removal of 4 bases from V and 5 bases from J, the junction contained 7 bases not matched to a gene. Germline loops: CDR1 SQVTM, CDR2 ANQGSEA.

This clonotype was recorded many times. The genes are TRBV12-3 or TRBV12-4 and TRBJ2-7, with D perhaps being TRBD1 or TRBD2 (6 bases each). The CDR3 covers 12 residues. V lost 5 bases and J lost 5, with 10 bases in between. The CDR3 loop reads CASSVGGNEQYF. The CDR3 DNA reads TGTGCCAGCAGTGTAGGGGGGAACGAGCAGTACTTC.

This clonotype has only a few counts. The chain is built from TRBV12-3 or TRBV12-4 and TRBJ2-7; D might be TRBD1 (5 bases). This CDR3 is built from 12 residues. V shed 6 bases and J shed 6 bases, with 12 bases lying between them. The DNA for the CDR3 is TGTGCCAGCAGCCCCGACAGAATCGAGCAGTACTTC. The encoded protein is CASSPDRIEQYF.

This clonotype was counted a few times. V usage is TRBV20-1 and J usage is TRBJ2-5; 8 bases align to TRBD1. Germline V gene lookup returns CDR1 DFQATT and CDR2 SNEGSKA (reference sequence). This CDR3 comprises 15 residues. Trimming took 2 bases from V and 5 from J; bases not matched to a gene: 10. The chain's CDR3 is CSARQTGVGWETQYF. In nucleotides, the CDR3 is TGCAGTGCTAGACAGACAGGGGTCGGTTGGGAGACCCAGTACTTC.